Each of the 17 T cell receptor beta chains below was sequenced from the same sample in a study of T cells in localized non-small cell lung cancer (dated by TCRdb to 2019 to 2021). Library construction relied on the immunoSEQ multiplex PCR assay. What TCRdb holds here is the immuneACCESS table cut down to in-frame rearrangements. Part of the clones is not present; checked against another copy, under half of the missing clones reflect an unresolved V gene, and the others are unexplained. Here the sample has fewer than 45,000 clones; 86% occur a single time. The ten largest clones capture roughly 7% of the sample. This specimen consisted of peripheral blood, obtained before any cancer treatment. Every receptor here comes from a woman aged 18-50 years with stage III lung adenocarcinoma.

The chain recombines TRBV5-8 with TRBJ2-3; D might be TRBD2 (6 bases). CDR1 is SGHTS and CDR2 is YDEGEE in the germline V gene. V was trimmed by 0 bases and J by 0 bases, leaving 11 bases between them. The CDR3 spans 16 residues. The DNA for the CDR3 is TGTGCCAGCAGCTTGGACGGGGGACTCAGCACAGATACGCAGTATTTT. Its protein product is CASSLDGGLSTDTQYF. Looking up the rest from reference TRBV5-8 and TRBJ2-3 gives the full variable domain: EAGVTQSPTHLIKTRGQQATLRCSPISGHTSVYWYQQALGLGLQFLLWYDEGEERNRGNFPPRFSGRQFPNYSSELNVNALELEDSALYLCASSLDGGLSTDTQYFGPGTRLTVL.

This clone was recorded once. The rearrangement uses TRBV11-2 and TRBJ2-1, with 8 bases that match TRBD2. Trimming at V came to 6 bases and at J to 0 bases, leaving 1 base not matched to a gene. Germline V gene data show CDR1 as SGHAT and CDR2 as FQNNGV. The CDR3 contains 14 residues. In DNA, the CDR3 is TGTGCCAGCAGAAGCGGGGGCTCCTACAATGAGCAGTTCTTC. This sequence encodes CASRSGGSYNEQFF.

This sequence joins TRBV6-1 and TRBJ1-5; TRBD1 is a possible D gene (6 bases). The V and J ends lost 10 bases and 0 bases respectively, with 16 bases between them. The CDR3 has 15 amino acids. Germline-derived CDR1 and CDR2 are MNHNS and SASEGT. CDR3 bases: TGTGCCACTCTCCGGGACATCGATAGCAATCAGCCCCAGCATTTT. It encodes CATLRDIDSNQPQHF.

The CDR3 sequence is CASSETTGNQPQHF. The CDR3 nucleotides read TGTGCCAGCAGTGAAACGACAGGGAATCAGCCCCAGCATTTT. The chain links TRBV2 to TRBJ1-5; 7 nucleotides agree with TRBD1. There are 14 residues in the CDR3. V shed 2 bases and J 4 bases; nucleotides not matched to a gene: 2. Germline V lookup: CDR1 SNHLY, CDR2 FYNNEI.

The rearrangement uses TRBV11-2 and TRBJ2-3; D unresolved. CDR1 and CDR2 from the germline V gene are SGHAT and FQNNGV. V dropped 1 base and J dropped 6 bases, with 2 bases sitting between them. This CDR3 has 11 amino acids. The CDR3 DNA is TGTGCCAGCAGCTTAGGGGATACGCAGTATTTT. Protein: CASSLGDTQYF.

The chain couples TRBV7-2 to TRBJ1-6; no reliable D call. Germline V lookup: CDR1 SGHTA, CDR2 FQGNSA. Trimming shortened V by 2 bases and J by 6 bases, and 8 bases separated the two germline ends. The CDR3 has 14 residues. CDR3 DNA sequence: TGTGCCAGCAGCTTACCAGGTTTTAATTCACCCCTCCACTTT. This gives the protein CASSLPGFNSPLHF.

This clone was recorded a few times. The chain employs TRBV27 and TRBJ2-1, with TRBD2 identical over 8 bases. The germline CDR1 and CDR2 sequences are MNHEY and SMNVEV (reference sequence). CDR3 size: 14 residues. V gave up 6 bases and J gave up 6 bases; unmatched junction bases: 7. The CDR3 here is CASSPGGALNEQFF. DNA for the CDR3: TGTGCCAGCAGCCCCGGGGGGGCGCTCAATGAGCAGTTCTTC.

The J gene is TRBJ1-1, the V gene TRBV5-1; TRBD1 might be the D (6 bases). CDR1 is SGHRS and CDR2 is YFSETQ in the germline V gene. The length of the CDR3 is 16 residues. V lost 4 bases, J lost 1 base, and 17 bases lay in between. The CDR3 bases are TGCGCCAGCAGCGCGGACAGAAGCCCCACGAACACTGAAGCTTTCTTT. Protein: CASSADRSPTNTEAFF.

The chain combines TRBV5-5 with TRBJ2-2; perhaps TRBD2 as D (6 bases). V gave up 5 bases and J gave up 4 bases, with 21 bases separating them. CDR3 length: 17 residues. The germline V gene has CDR1 SGHKS and CDR2 YYEKEE (reference sequence). Here the CDR3 reads CASSPTPGEKGTGELFF. The CDR3 region has the DNA TGTGCCAGCAGTCCCACACCGGGGGAAAAGGGCACCGGGGAGCTGTTTTTT.

The sample holds a few counts of this clone. This chain uses TRBV5-4 with TRBJ1-1; D is uncertain. The CDR3 length is 12 residues. V was cut by 2 bases and J by 7 bases, with 9 bases left in between. Germline V gene lookup returns CDR1 SGHNT and CDR2 YYREEE (reference sequence). For the CDR3, the DNA is TGTGCCAGCAGCTTTTCGGGGAGTGAAGCTTTCTTT. Translated: CASSFSGSEAFF. Variable domain in full (rest from reference TRBV5-4 and TRBJ1-1): ETGVTQSPTHLIKTRGQQVTLRCSSQSGHNTVSWYQQALGQGPQFIFQYYREEENGRGNFPPRFSGLQFPNYSSELNVNALELDDSALYLCASSFSGSEAFFGQGTRLTVV.

The chain uses TRBV6-6 and TRBJ1-2, with TRBD1 as a possible D gene (6 bases). V was shortened by 0 bases and J by 4 bases, with 12 bases between the two germline ends. Per germline, CDR1 MNHNY and CDR2 SVGAGI (reference sequence). The CDR3 consists of 15 residues. CDR3 nucleotides: TGTGCCAGCAGTTACTCGACCGACAGGATCTATGGCTACACCTTC. This translates into CASSYSTDRIYGYTF.

The rearrangement joins TRBV30 to TRBJ1-4; tentative D call: TRBD1 (6 bases). The germline V and J ends were trimmed by 3 bases and 0 bases, with 14 bases remaining between them. Germline V gene sequence: CDR1 GTSNPN, CDR2 SVGIG (reference sequence). The CDR3 runs to 16 residues. CDR3 DNA: TGTGCCTGGAGGGAAATACAGGGACCAACTAATGAAAAACTGTTTTTT. Protein product: CAWREIQGPTNEKLFF.

This rearrangement joins TRBV2 to TRBJ2-3; 8 bases are a match to TRBD2. Per germline, CDR1 SNHLY and CDR2 FYNNEI. The CDR3 is made up of 15 amino acids. The V gene end was trimmed by 0 bases and the J gene end by 6 bases; junction bases not matched to a gene: 5. CDR3 DNA sequence: TGTGCCAGCAGTGAAGCAAGGCGGGGGGAGGATACGCAGTATTTT. Its protein is CASSEARRGEDTQYF.

The genes are TRBV15 and TRBJ2-7; D unresolved. The germline V gene encodes CDR1 LNHNV and CDR2 YYDKDF (reference sequence). Trimming took 1 base from V and 2 from J, leaving 9 bases between them. The CDR3 covers 14 residues. The CDR3 loop reads CATSRGEPPYEQYF. CDR3 nucleotide sequence: TGTGCCACCAGCAGAGGAGAGCCACCCTACGAGCAGTACTTC.

The chain carries TRBV6-5 and TRBJ2-2; D is unclear. CDR3 size: 15 residues. Germline V CDR1 and CDR2: MNHEY, SVGAGI. V was cut by 4 bases and J by 4 bases, with 13 bases left in between. The CDR3 spells CASSSRLWGTGELFF. As DNA, the CDR3 is TGTGCCAGCAGTTCCCGTCTTTGGGGCACCGGGGAGCTGTTTTTT.

The chain is built from TRBV5-6 and TRBJ1-2, with D hard to call. V dropped 6 bases and J dropped 5 bases, with 17 bases sitting between them. Per germline, CDR1 SGHDT and CDR2 YYEEEE. This CDR3 region has 14 residues. In DNA, the CDR3 is TGTGCCAGCATCGTGATCGGGGAGAGGTATGGCTACACCTTC. Protein product: CASIVIGERYGYTF.

This chain links TRBV7-9 with TRBJ2-3, with 9 bases identical to TRBD1. CDR3 length equals 16 residues. Trimming took 5 bases from V and 8 from J; bases not matched to a gene: 14. The germline gives CDR1 SEHNR, CDR2 FQNEAQ (reference sequence). CDR3 DNA: TGTGCCAGCAGCCCAGGGGGGGACAGGGAGACGGGTACGCAGTATTTT. It translates to CASSPGGDRETGTQYF.